One and the same sample provided the 11 T cell receptor beta chains below, sequenced in a study of blood T cell repertoires in COVID-19. Method: immunoSEQ multiplex PCR; TCRdb's copy keeps in-frame clones and lacks some. The table records about 58,000 clones, 80% to 95% of them present only once. The sequenced sample consisted of peripheral blood. The receptors stem from a man between 45 and 60 years old with active COVID-19.

J is TRBJ2-7 and V is TRBV9; TRBD1 agrees at 9 bases. The CDR3 has 14 amino acids. Per the germline V gene, CDR1 is SGDLS and CDR2 is YYNGEE. The ends lost 0 bases at V and 4 bases at J; junction bases unmatched: 2. CDR3 DNA: TGTGCCAGCAGCGTAGGACAGGGGGTGTACGAGCAGTACTTC. Its translation is CASSVGQGVYEQYF.

The J gene is TRBJ2-2, the V gene TRBV19, with TRBD1 matching 7 bases. The V gene end was trimmed by 2 bases and the J gene end by 5 bases; junction bases not matched to a gene: 5. The CDR3 runs to 15 residues. Looked up from germline, CDR1 is LNHDA and CDR2 is SQIVND (reference sequence). CDR3: CASSISDRATGELFF. CDR3 sequence (DNA): TGTGCCAGTAGTATATCTGACAGGGCAACCGGGGAGCTGTTTTTT.

CDR3 coding DNA: TGTGCCAGCAGCCAAGATTGGGGCCCCCCGTTTGGCGAGCAGTACTTC. This gives the protein CASSQDWGPPFGEQYF. The chain combines TRBV14 with TRBJ2-7; TRBD1 might be the D (5 bases). The CDR3 extends over 16 amino acids. V lost 0 bases, J lost 6 bases, and 18 bases lay in between. Per the germline V gene, CDR1 is SGHDN and CDR2 is FVKESK.

J is TRBJ1-6 and V is TRBV2; TRBD1 matches 7 bases. Germline lookup yields CDR1 SNHLY and CDR2 FYNNEI. The CDR3 sequence is 17 residues long. The J segment lost 7 bases and the V segment lost 4 bases, leaving 13 bases of the junction unmatched. The CDR3, as DNA: TGTGCCAGCAGTGTTACAAGTGGGGACAGCGTAAATTCACCCCTCCACTTT. Translating gives CASSVTSGDSVNSPLHF.

The V gene is TRBV28, the J gene TRBJ2-7, with 8 nucleotides matching TRBD1. V lost 9 bases and J lost 5; bases outside the gene matches: 15. The CDR3 totals 15 residues. Per the germline V gene, CDR1 is MDHEN and CDR2 is SYDVKM. CDR3 in DNA: TGTGCCAGAGGAGGGCAAAGGACAGGGATCAACGAGCAGTACTTC. This encodes CARGGQRTGINEQYF.

V and J are TRBV19 and TRBJ2-2, with 9 nucleotides matching TRBD2. The CDR3 length is 17 residues. Germline lookup yields CDR1 LNHDA and CDR2 SQIVND (reference sequence). The V gene end was trimmed by 1 base and the J gene end by 5 bases; junction bases not matched to a gene: 8. The CDR3, as DNA: TGTGCCAGTAGTATAGGGGGACTAGCCCTAAGGACCGGGGAGCTGTTTTTT. Residues: CASSIGGLALRTGELFF.

This CDR3 reads CASMRQEGPYEQYF. The CDR3 region has the DNA TGTGCCAGCATGAGACAGGAAGGTCCCTACGAGCAGTACTTC. V and J are TRBV6-5 and TRBJ2-7; D is perhaps TRBD1 (6 bases). The germline V gene has CDR1 MNHEY and CDR2 SVGAGI. This CDR3 is built from 14 residues. The germline V and J ends were trimmed by 7 bases and 2 bases, with 15 bases remaining between them.

V is TRBV19 and J is TRBJ2-4, with 8 bases identical to TRBD1. The CDR3 loop spans 19 amino acids. Germline CDR1 reads LNHDA; CDR2 reads SQIVND (reference sequence). The V segment lost 7 bases and the J segment 0 bases; nucleotides outside the gene matches: 17. The CDR3 DNA sequence: TGTGCCAGTAACCCAGGCCCAGGGGGCTCCATCCTAGCCAAAAACATTCAGTACTTC. It codes for CASNPGPGGSILAKNIQYF.

This chain connects TRBV11-3 to TRBJ1-1; tentatively, D is TRBD1 (5 bases). Trimming cost V 8 bases and J 2 bases, with 12 bases left between them. Looked up from germline, CDR1 is SGHNT and CDR2 is YENEEA. CDR3 length: 13 amino acids. The CDR3 DNA is TGTGCCAGCGGGGCCCCGGGCAACACTGAAGCTTTCTTT. Translated: CASGAPGNTEAFF.

The J gene is TRBJ1-1, the V gene TRBV3-1 (or the pseudogene TRBV3-2); 7 bases are a match to TRBD1. The CDR3 contains 15 residues. Trimming at V came to 2 bases and at J to 0 bases, leaving 3 bases not matched to a gene. The germline gives CDR1 LGHDT, CDR2 YNNKEL (reference sequence). As DNA, the CDR3 is TGTGCCAGCAGCCAAACGACAGGGATGAACACTGAAGCTTTCTTT. This gives the protein CASSQTTGMNTEAFF.

This clone occurred once. The chain links TRBV18 to TRBJ1-3; TRBD1 matches 10 bases. V was pared by 6 bases and J by 2 bases, with 7 bases of the junction left unmatched. Germline V gene sequence: CDR1 KGHSH, CDR2 LQKENI. The CDR3 contains 16 residues. CDR3 residues: CASSPTGTGAGNTIYF. In nucleotides, the CDR3 is TGTGCCAGCTCCCCTACCGGGACAGGGGCTGGAAACACCATATATTTT. The whole variable domain, remainder taken from reference TRBV18 and TRBJ1-3, is NAGVMQNPRHLVRRRGQEARLRCSPMKGHSHVYWYRQLPEEGLKFMVYLQKENIIDESGMPKERFSAEFPKEGPSILRIQQVVRGDSAAYFCASSPTGTGAGNTIYFGEGSWLTVV.